The present T cell receptor (beta chain) was sequenced within a study of blood T cells in healthy people across ages. A sample-barcoded 5' primer and a J-beta primer mix were used in a second PCR of roughly 6 to 11 cycles. Tagging of each cDNA molecule was performed by a template-switch adaptor with 12 random nucleotides. From each sample, at least 2.5 million paired-end reads containing CDR3 were obtained. TCRdb reprocessed the 5' RACE reads via MiXCR and lists one record per CDR3 protein. The data hold fewer than 950,000 distinct CDR3 sequences, with less than 70% observed a single time. V lost 2 bases, J lost 4 bases, and 0 bases stayed unmatched. This CDR3 has 16 amino acids. From germline, CDR1 is MNHEY and CDR2 SVGAGI. The donors, all healthy, were Caucasians living in Russia, aged about 6 to 90.

This chain uses TRBV6-5 with TRBJ2-1; 15 nucleotides agree with TRBD2. This TCR was sampled from a man of 80 years or more in good health. The sample comprised blood. CDR3 DNA: TGTGCCAGCAGTTACGGACTAGCGGGAGGGTACAATGAGCAGTTCTTC. The encoded protein is CASSYGLAGGYNEQFF.